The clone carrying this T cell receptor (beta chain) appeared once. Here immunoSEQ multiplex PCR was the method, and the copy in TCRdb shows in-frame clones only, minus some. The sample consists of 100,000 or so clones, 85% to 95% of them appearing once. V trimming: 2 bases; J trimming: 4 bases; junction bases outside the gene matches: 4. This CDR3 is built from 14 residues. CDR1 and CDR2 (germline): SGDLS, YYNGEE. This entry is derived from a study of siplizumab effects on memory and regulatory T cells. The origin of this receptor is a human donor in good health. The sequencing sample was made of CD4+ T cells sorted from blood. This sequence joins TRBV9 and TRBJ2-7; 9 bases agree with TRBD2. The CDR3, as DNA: TGTGCCAGCAGCGTGGCGGGAGGGCCGTACGAGCAGTACTTC. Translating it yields CASSVAGGPYEQYF.